Included here is one T cell receptor beta chain sequence, with context. Cohort allocation depended upon clinical history that participants reported. In the authors' workflow: Amplifying reference gene primers gave estimates of nucleated cell counts. TCRdb keeps only in-frame clones here, not all; method: immunoSEQ multiplex PCR. The D gene and trimming were derived from the DNA, and the V and J assignments and clone size from that table. The sample contains about 300,000 clones, around 86% of which appear only once. The CDR3 is 13 amino acids. Trimming pared 4 bases from V and 5 bases from J, leaving 12 bases between. Germline V lookup: CDR1 SGHNT, CDR2 YYREEE (reference sequence). This specimen comes from a study of blood T cell repertoires in COVID-19. Turning to the study itself: Acute and convalescent COVID-19 samples came from the United States, Italy and Spain. From T cells, B-cell-depleted T cells, or PBMCs came the material, which was cDNA or gDNA.

Material: PBMCs or T cells enriched from blood (not recorded which). This receptor was identified in a woman aged 18-35 years who had recovered from COVID-19. This chain uses TRBV5-4 with TRBJ1-1; D is possibly TRBD1 (5 bases). The CDR3 loop is CASSAPGGTEAFF. The CDR3 bases are TGTGCCAGCAGCGCGCCGGGGGGGACTGAAGCTTTCTTT.